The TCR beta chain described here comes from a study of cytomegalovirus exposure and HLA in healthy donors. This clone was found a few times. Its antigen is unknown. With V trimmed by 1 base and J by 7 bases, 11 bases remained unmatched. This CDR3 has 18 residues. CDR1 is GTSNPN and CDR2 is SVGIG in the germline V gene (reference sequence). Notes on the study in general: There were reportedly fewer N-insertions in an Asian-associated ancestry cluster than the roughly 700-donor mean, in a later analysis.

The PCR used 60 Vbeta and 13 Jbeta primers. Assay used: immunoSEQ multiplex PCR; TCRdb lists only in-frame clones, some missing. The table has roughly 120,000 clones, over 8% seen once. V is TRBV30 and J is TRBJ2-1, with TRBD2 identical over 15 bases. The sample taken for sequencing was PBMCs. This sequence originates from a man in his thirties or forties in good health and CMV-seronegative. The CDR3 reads CAWSGGLAGGRLGNEQFF. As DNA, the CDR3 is TGTGCCTGGAGTGGGGGACTAGCGGGAGGCAGGTTGGGGAATGAGCAGTTCTTC.